This TCR beta chain was sequenced in a study of cytomegalovirus exposure and HLA in healthy donors. Findings and limits, study-wide: The authors enumerated over 150 TCR beta chains as linked to cytomegalovirus. Most sequenced TCRs were rare (though some public TCRs occurred in many donors). Cytomegalovirus status was reportedly diagnosed by the classifier with high sensitivity and specificity.

It was the roughly 130-subject validation cohort, separate from the roughly 700-subject first cohort, to which the donors belonged. TCRdb keeps only in-frame clones here, not all; method: immunoSEQ multiplex PCR. The sample consists of 120,000 or so clones, about 96% of them appearing once. Concerning this clone: Its target is not known.

The sample taken for sequencing was PBMCs. The clonotype was recovered from a man aged 18 to 30 in good health and CMV-seronegative.

This CDR3 is CASNPRRTSHSYNEQFF. CDR3 bases: TGTGCCAGCAACCCGAGGAGGACCAGCCATTCCTACAATGAGCAGTTCTTC. This rearrangement joins TRBV7-2 to TRBJ2-1; possible D gene TRBD2, 5 bases. From germline, CDR1 is SGHTA and CDR2 FQGNSA. The CDR3 has 17 residues. The V end lost 7 bases, the J end lost 1 base, and 20 bases lay between the germline ends.